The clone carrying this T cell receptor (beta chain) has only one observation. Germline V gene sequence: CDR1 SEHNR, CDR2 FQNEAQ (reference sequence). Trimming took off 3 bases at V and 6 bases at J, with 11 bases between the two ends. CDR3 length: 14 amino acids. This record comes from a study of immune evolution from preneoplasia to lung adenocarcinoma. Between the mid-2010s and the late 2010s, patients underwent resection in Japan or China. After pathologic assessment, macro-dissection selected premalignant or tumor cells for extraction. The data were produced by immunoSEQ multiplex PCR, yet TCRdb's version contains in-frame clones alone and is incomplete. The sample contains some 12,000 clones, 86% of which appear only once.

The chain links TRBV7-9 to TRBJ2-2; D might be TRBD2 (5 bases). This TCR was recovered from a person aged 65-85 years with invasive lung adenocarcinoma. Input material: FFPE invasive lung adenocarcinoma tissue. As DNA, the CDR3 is TGTGCCAGCAGCTTCCTAGCTAGCCCCGGGGAGCTGTTTTTT. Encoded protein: CASSFLASPGELFF.